What follows are 23 T cell receptor beta chains derived from one specimen sequenced in a study of vaccination and CD4 T cells after COVID-19. These receptors are not linked to any known antigen. Treatment noted: approximately 11-day PBMC culture with coronavirus spike peptide pools or control peptides (ViraFEST assay). The Oncomine TCR Beta short-read assay sequenced DNA from cultured CD4+ T cells. Via MiXCR, TCRdb re-called the PCR reads, giving one row per CDR3 protein. This sample has about 5,100 distinct CDR3 sequences, with over 45% found just once. Sequenced input: CD4+ T cells from blood, cultured in vitro. The receptors shown here come from a human donor who had recovered from COVID-19.

The chain links TRBV20-1 to TRBJ1-2, with TRBD1 identical over 7 bases. CDR1 is DFQATT, CDR2 SNEGSKA, per germline (reference sequence). The CDR3 runs to 14 residues. J was trimmed by 0 bases and V by 6 bases; bases with no gene match: 7. The CDR3 here is CSAVRGTANYGYTF. DNA for the CDR3: TGCAGTGCCGTAAGGGGGACAGCTAACTATGGCTACACCTTC.

This clonotype has only a few counts. The chain carries TRBV7-6 and TRBJ1-1; D may be TRBD1 (6 bases). V lost 5 bases to trimming and J lost 4 bases, with 17 bases between them. The CDR3 loop spans 15 amino acids. Germline V gene lookup returns CDR1 SGHVS and CDR2 FNYEAQ. CDR3 sequence: CASSPGAGEGTEAFF. DNA for the CDR3: TGTGCCAGCAGCCCCGGGGCAGGGGAGGGCACTGAAGCTTTCTTT.

V gene TRBV5-4 combines with J gene TRBJ2-5; D unclear. CDR1 is SGHNT and CDR2 is YYREEE in the germline V gene (reference sequence). The V gene lost 5 bases and the J gene lost 2 bases, with 10 bases spanning the gap. The CDR3 has 13 residues. The CDR3 region has the DNA TGTGCCAGCAGGCGGTCGAATCAAGAGACCCAGTACTTC. It is translated as CASRRSNQETQYF.

The rearrangement uses TRBV29-1 and TRBJ2-3; D is perhaps TRBD1 or TRBD2 (6 bases each). Germline CDR1 SQVTM, CDR2 ANQGSEA. V shed 3 bases and J shed 2 bases, with 15 bases lying between them. The CDR3 is 15 amino acids. This chain's CDR3 is CSVEGGTPPTDTQYF. CDR3 nucleotides: TGCAGCGTTGAGGGGGGCACCCCTCCCACAGATACGCAGTATTTT.

The chain employs TRBV6-5 and TRBJ2-5; a weak D match, TRBD2 (7 bases). CDR1 is MNHEY, CDR2 SVGAGI, per germline. V gave up 0 bases and J gave up 0 bases, with 14 bases separating them. The CDR3 has 17 amino acids. CDR3 sequence: CASSYSKAGAYQETQYF. CDR3 nucleotide sequence: TGTGCCAGCAGTTACTCGAAGGCGGGGGCGTACCAAGAGACCCAGTACTTC.

The V gene is TRBV11-2, the J gene TRBJ1-2; a possible D gene is TRBD1 (5 bases). This CDR3 region has 16 residues. Germline V gene sequence: CDR1 SGHAT, CDR2 FQNNGV. V shed 3 bases and J shed 5 bases, with 19 bases lying between them. The CDR3 nucleotides read TGTGCCAGCAGCTTTCCTCGGGGGGGGTACCCTTATGGCTACACCTTC. As protein: CASSFPRGGYPYGYTF. Looking up the rest from reference TRBV11-2 and TRBJ1-2 gives the full variable domain: EAGVAQSPRYKIIEKRQSVAFWCNPISGHATLYWYQQILGQGPKLLIQFQNNGVVDDSQLPKDRFSAERLKGVDSTLKIQPAKLEDSAVYLCASSFPRGGYPYGYTFGSGTRLTVV.

CDR3 bases: TGCAGTGCTAGAAGTACCGGGCTCTCTGGAAACACCATATATTTT. Translated, it gives CSARSTGLSGNTIYF. V is TRBV20-1 and J is TRBJ1-3; D is unclear. The CDR3 sequence is 15 residues long. V was cut by 2 bases and J by 0 bases, with 11 bases left in between. Germline V gene data show CDR1 as DFQATT and CDR2 as SNEGSKA (reference sequence).

The V and J genes are TRBV7-9 and TRBJ1-4, with 8 bases lining up with TRBD1. Losses at the gene ends were 5 bases for V and 7 bases for J; bases not matched to a gene: 9. Per the germline V gene, CDR1 is SEHNR and CDR2 is FQNEAQ (reference sequence). The CDR3 is 15 residues long. For the CDR3, the DNA is TGTGCCAGCAGCCCCCCTTCAGGGGGCGTTGAAAAACTGTTTTTT. Translated: CASSPPSGGVEKLFF.

V gene TRBV25-1 combines with J gene TRBJ2-2, with D possibly being TRBD1 (5 bases). This CDR3 contains 13 residues. CDR1 is MGHDK and CDR2 is SYGVNS in the germline V gene. V lost 7 bases and J lost 1, with 7 bases in between. The CDR3: CASTTGNTGELFF. The CDR3 nucleotides read TGTGCCAGCACTACAGGGAACACCGGGGAGCTGTTTTTT.

J is TRBJ2-3 and V is TRBV20-1; 7 bases agree with TRBD2. The CDR3 runs 13 residues. J gave up 2 bases and V 7 bases, and 6 bases lay outside the gene matches. Germline values: CDR1 DFQATT, CDR2 SNEGSKA (reference sequence). The CDR3 DNA is TGCAGTGGGTGGAGCGGGGCCACAGATACGCAGTATTTT. Protein: CSGWSGATDTQYF.

The rearrangement joins TRBV3-1 to TRBJ1-5; D unclear. From germline, CDR1 is LGHDT and CDR2 YNNKEL (reference sequence). The V and J ends lost 1 base and 10 bases respectively, with 11 bases between them. CDR3 size: 13 residues. This CDR3 is CASSQGAADPQHF. The CDR3 bases are TGTGCCAGCAGCCAAGGGGCGGCGGATCCCCAGCATTTT.

The chain employs TRBV5-1 and TRBJ2-1; D possibly corresponds to TRBD2 (6 bases). V lost 5 bases and J lost 5, with 20 bases in between. Germline CDR1 reads SGHRS; CDR2 reads YFSETQ. The length of the CDR3 is 16 residues. The DNA of the CDR3 is TGCGCCAGCAGTCAAATTGGGCTAGCGACCGACAATGAGCAGTTCTTC. Translated, it gives CASSQIGLATDNEQFF.

A few counts support this clonotype. The J gene is TRBJ2-1, the V gene TRBV11-2; D not certain. The CDR3 extends over 11 amino acids. With 3 bases removed from V and 8 bases from J, the gap between germline ends came to 5 bases. The germline V gene encodes CDR1 SGHAT and CDR2 FQNNGV. The CDR3 sequence is CASSFNDEQFF. Here the CDR3 DNA reads TGTGCCAGCAGCTTTAATGATGAGCAGTTCTTC.

The chain couples TRBV29-1 to TRBJ2-1, with D hard to call. Deletions cut 5 bases from V and 5 bases from J, with 10 bases between. Germline-derived CDR1 and CDR2 are SQVTM and ANQGSEA. The CDR3 has 12 amino acids. The DNA for the CDR3 is TGCAGCGTTCGGCAGCATAACAATGAGCAGTTCTTC. It codes for CSVRQHNNEQFF.

In this sample, this clonotype turned up a few times. V and J are TRBV20-1 and TRBJ2-4; 15 positions agree with TRBD2. CDR1 DFQATT and CDR2 SNEGSKA come from the germline V gene (reference sequence). The CDR3 is made up of 19 amino acids. The V segment lost 0 bases and the J segment 0 bases; nucleotides outside the gene matches: 6. The CDR3 DNA is TGCAGTGCTAGAGATCGCCGGACTAGCGGGGGGGTAGCCAAAAACATTCAGTACTTC. Amino acids: CSARDRRTSGGVAKNIQYF.

The chain links TRBV2 to TRBJ2-3; 12 nucleotides match TRBD2. V shed 5 bases, J shed 6 bases, and the junction held 9 bases outside the gene matches. This CDR3 has 16 residues. Germline CDR1 and CDR2: SNHLY and FYNNEI. The DNA of the CDR3 is TGTGCCAGCAGTAATCTACTAGCGGGGGGCAGGGATACGCAGTATTTT. The encoded protein is CASSNLLAGGRDTQYF.

The chain uses TRBV20-1 and TRBJ1-5; TRBD1 is a possible D gene (5 bases). There are 15 residues in the CDR3. Between the trimmed V and J ends, which lost 4 bases and 2 bases, there was a span of 15 bases. Germline CDR1 and CDR2: DFQATT and SNEGSKA (reference sequence). CDR3 nucleotides: TGCAGTGCTATTCCGCAGTTGGGGGGCAATCAGCCCCAGCATTTT. Its protein product is CSAIPQLGGNQPQHF.

There are a few counts of this clonotype. J is TRBJ1-2 and V is TRBV2, with D possibly TRBD1 on 6 matching bases. This CDR3 is 14 amino acids long. Trimming cost V 7 bases and J 2 bases, with 14 bases left between them. The V gene's germline CDR1 is SNHLY and CDR2 FYNNEI. The CDR3 DNA reads as TGTGCCAGCACCGGGGGTACAGGGAACTATGGCTACACCTTC. It codes for CASTGGTGNYGYTF.

The sample holds a few counts of this clonotype. The CDR3 sequence is CASSFSADTQYF. In DNA, the CDR3 is TGTGCCAGCAGCTTCTCTGCAGATACGCAGTATTTT. V and J are TRBV7-9 and TRBJ2-3; no clear D gene. Trimming removed 3 bases at V and 4 bases at J, with 5 bases between. Germline V gene lookup returns CDR1 SEHNR and CDR2 FQNEAQ (reference sequence). CDR3 length: 12 residues.

This clonotype has just a few counts. J is TRBJ2-7 and V is TRBV7-2; TRBD2 aligns across 12 bases. This CDR3 comprises 16 residues. With V trimmed by 3 bases and J by 5 bases, 8 bases remained unmatched. CDR1 and CDR2 (germline): SGHTA, FQGNSA. In DNA, the CDR3 is TGTGCCAGCAGCTTCCTTCCCCTAGCGGGAGGGAACGAGCAGTACTTC. Amino acids: CASSFLPLAGGNEQYF.

The V gene is TRBV20-1, the J gene TRBJ1-2, with D possibly matching TRBD1 (5 bases). The germline gives CDR1 DFQATT, CDR2 SNEGSKA (reference sequence). The CDR3 is 15 amino acids. Trimming removed 0 bases at V and 8 bases at J, with 19 bases between. CDR3 sequence: CSARDPAVRAIGYTF. CDR3 DNA: TGCAGTGCTAGAGATCCGGCGGTCAGGGCAATAGGCTACACCTTC.

This chain connects TRBV6-1 to TRBJ1-6; 9 bases line up with TRBD1. Trimming took 6 bases from V and 7 from J; bases not matched to a gene: 16. This CDR3 comprises 18 residues. The germline V gene has CDR1 MNHNS and CDR2 SASEGT. The CDR3 DNA is TGTGCCAGCAGAGGACAGGGGTTGAATAATCGATACAATTCACCCCTCCACTTT. Encoded protein: CASRGQGLNNRYNSPLHF.

The rearrangement uses TRBV6-5 and TRBJ1-1, with TRBD1 matching over 11 bases. The germline V gene encodes CDR1 MNHEY and CDR2 SVGAGI. The CDR3 is made up of 16 amino acids. Trimming removed 2 bases from V and 6 bases from J; junction bases left unmatched: 8. The CDR3 nucleotides read TGTGCCAGCAGTTACGGGGGACAGGGGGTACGGGCTGAAGCTTTCTTT. Translating it yields CASSYGGQGVRAEAFF.